This T cell receptor beta chain originates from a study of tumor and adjacent non-tumor tissue in lung cancer. Study results and limitations: Normal lung showed higher cumulative top 100 clone frequency than tumor.

Three rounds of nested PCR, following a modified ARM-PCR protocol, produced the TCRbeta library. TCRdb analysed the multiplex PCR reads with MiXCR anew, one entry per CDR3 protein. Seen here are 85,000 to 130,000 distinct CDR3 sequences, roughly two thirds observed once, and the top ten hold roughly 19%. CDR3 length: 17 amino acids. Germline V lookup: CDR1 LGHNA, CDR2 YSLEER. Comments on this clonotype: The antigen is undetermined. Germline is not matched at one junction end, which may reflect a read error.

No cell sorting was done before RNA was extracted from the tissue. Distant lung tissue was collected more than 3 cm away from the tumor edge. The origin of this receptor is a man between 25 and 39 years old with non-small cell lung cancer. The chain links TRBV4-3 to TRBJ2-3; 9 bases agree with TRBD1. Sequencing was carried out using distant non-tumor lung tissue. CDR3 sequence reads: CANTSPPRTGAGDTQYF. The CDR3 DNA follows: TGCGCCAACACCTCTCCCCCGAGGACAGGGGCCGGAGATACACAGTATTTT.